This TCR beta chain came from a study of radiation and T cells in renal cell carcinoma. Points from the study as a whole: Only small tumor regions of roughly 0.96 g were sampled. Without pretreatment biopsies, baseline tumor clonotype presence was undetermined. Irradiated tumors had higher TCR clonality than control tumors.

With respect to this clone: The target antigen is unknown.

The treatment here: 15 Gy SBRT to primary tumor, nephrectomy 4 weeks later. Nephrectomy followed 15 Gy stereotactic body radiation by 4 weeks. Assay used: immunoSEQ multiplex PCR; TCRdb lists only in-frame clones, some missing. This table holds 9,000 to 9,500 clones, more than 60% found once. CDR3 length: 16 residues. Germline V gene sequence: CDR1 SGHNT, CDR2 YYREEE (reference sequence). V shed 4 bases, J shed 3 bases, and the junction held 10 bases outside the gene matches. The receptor was derived from a woman in her fifties or sixties with renal cell carcinoma. Sequenced here: tumor tissue, sampled from a patient whose treatment included radiotherapy and nephrectomy. This chain joins TRBV5-4 and TRBJ1-2; 9 bases agree with TRBD1. The CDR3 DNA reads TGTGCCAGCAGCCTGCCCGAACAGGGGGCACACTATGGCTACACCTTC. Translated, it gives CASSLPEQGAHYGYTF.